Below are 19 T cell receptor beta chains sequenced from a single sample in a study of cytomegalovirus exposure and HLA in healthy donors. Repertoires were generated with immunoSEQ multiplex PCR, while TCRdb's copy carries only in-frame clones and drops some. The sample lists about 95,000 clones; 85% were seen once. Sequenced input: PBMCs. These receptors were taken from a man aged 18 to 30 in good health and CMV-seropositive.

The chain is built from TRBV29-1 and TRBJ2-1; TRBD1 matches at 12 bases. Germline V gene sequence: CDR1 SQVTM, CDR2 ANQGSEA. With 3 bases clipped from V and 7 bases from J, the junction kept 4 bases outside the gene matches. The CDR3 consists of 14 residues. The CDR3 sequence: CSVEGQGAGNEQFF. CDR3 nucleotides: TGCAGCGTTGAGGGACAGGGGGCAGGGAATGAGCAGTTCTTC.

The chain recombines TRBV6-6 with TRBJ2-7; D might be TRBD1 (6 bases). Germline V gene data show CDR1 as MNHNY and CDR2 as SVGAGI (reference sequence). CDR3 size: 15 residues. V lost 2 bases to trimming and J lost 0 bases, with 11 bases between them. CDR3 nucleotides: TGTGCCAGCAGTTACCCCGGACAGCTCTCCTACGAGCAGTACTTC. Amino acids: CASSYPGQLSYEQYF.

This chain links TRBV29-1 with TRBJ2-1; D gene unclear. The germline CDR1 and CDR2 sequences are SQVTM and ANQGSEA. This CDR3 comprises 14 residues. Trimming pared 4 bases from V and 8 bases from J, leaving 18 bases between. CDR3 amino acids: CSVASERVSDEQFF. The CDR3 coding sequence is TGCAGCGTTGCGTCGGAGCGTGTCAGCGATGAGCAGTTCTTC.

This chain joins TRBV18 and TRBJ2-5; 7 nucleotides agree with TRBD1. Germline V gives CDR1 KGHSH, CDR2 LQKENI. The length of the CDR3 is 15 residues. J was trimmed by 4 bases and V by 1 base; bases with no gene match: 6. CDR3: CASSPRQGGTETQYF. CDR3 bases: TGTGCCAGCTCACCACGTCAAGGGGGCACAGAGACCCAGTACTTC.

The chain recombines TRBV11-2 with TRBJ2-7; TRBD1 is a possible D gene (6 bases). The CDR3 consists of 16 residues. V gave up 1 base and J gave up 3 bases, with 16 bases separating them. Germline CDR1 is SGHAT and CDR2 is FQNNGV. The CDR3 is CASSLGVRGEFYEQYF. The CDR3 DNA follows: TGTGCCAGCAGCTTAGGGGTCAGGGGTGAATTCTACGAGCAGTACTTC.

The chain combines TRBV5-1 with TRBJ2-7; TRBD1 matches 10 bases. The CDR3 spans 15 residues. Trimming at V came to 0 bases and at J to 4 bases, leaving 4 bases not matched to a gene. Germline assignment: CDR1 SGHRS and CDR2 YFSETQ. The CDR3 loop reads CASSLATGQGYEQYF. For the CDR3, the DNA is TGCGCCAGCAGCTTGGCAACGGGACAGGGGTACGAGCAGTACTTC.

The rearrangement links TRBV5-6 to TRBJ2-3; 9 bases match TRBD2. After removal of 4 bases from V and 0 bases from J, the junction contained 15 bases not matched to a gene. CDR1 and CDR2 from the germline V gene are SGHDT and YYEEEE. CDR3 length: 19 residues. DNA for the CDR3: TGTGCCAGCAGCCCCGCTTCGAGGACTAGCGACAAGAGCACAGATACGCAGTATTTT. The encoded protein is CASSPASRTSDKSTDTQYF.

The chain is built from TRBV28 and TRBJ1-3, with D unclear. Trimming shortened V by 5 bases and J by 2 bases, and 4 bases separated the two germline ends. The CDR3 has 12 residues. The germline V gene encodes CDR1 MDHEN and CDR2 SYDVKM. This chain's CDR3 is CASSQTGNTIYF. The CDR3 coding sequence is TGTGCCAGCAGTCAGACTGGAAACACCATATATTTT.

The chain employs TRBV28 and TRBJ2-7; the match to TRBD1 covers 11 bases. Germline V gene data show CDR1 as MDHEN and CDR2 as SYDVKM. V lost 2 bases, J lost 6 bases, and 9 bases stayed unmatched. The CDR3 runs 16 residues. The DNA for the CDR3 is TGTGCCAGCAGTTTAGTTTTACCGGGACAGGGGGGCGAGCAGTACGTC. It is translated as CASSLVLPGQGGEQYV.

V is TRBV12-5 and J is TRBJ2-1; 8 bases are a match to TRBD1. The V gene end was trimmed by 4 bases and the J gene end by 9 bases; junction bases not matched to a gene: 2. The germline V gene has CDR1 LGHNT and CDR2 FRNRAP. The CDR3 runs 12 residues. CDR3 protein: CASGYGQGEQFF. In DNA form, the CDR3 reads TGTGCTAGTGGTTACGGACAGGGTGAGCAGTTCTTC.

The gene calls are TRBV6-1 and TRBJ1-3; tentatively, D is TRBD1 (6 bases). Trimming pared 10 bases from V and 0 bases from J, leaving 10 bases between. The CDR3 runs 13 residues. From germline, CDR1 is MNHNS and CDR2 SASEGT. CDR3 bases: TGTGCCACCGACAGGAACTCTGGAAACACCATATATTTT. It specifies CATDRNSGNTIYF.

V gene TRBV28 combines with J gene TRBJ2-7; 9 nucleotides agree with TRBD1. CDR1 is MDHEN, CDR2 SYDVKM, per germline. CDR3 length equals 12 residues. V shed 7 bases and J 3 bases; nucleotides not matched to a gene: 1. The CDR3 sequence: CASMGQGYEQYF. The CDR3 nucleotides read TGTGCCAGCATGGGACAGGGCTACGAGCAGTACTTC.

This chain connects TRBV6-1 to TRBJ1-1; 8 nucleotides agree with TRBD1. From germline, CDR1 is MNHNS and CDR2 SASEGT. J was trimmed by 5 bases and V by 2 bases; bases with no gene match: 10. The CDR3 length is 16 residues. As DNA, the CDR3 is TGTGCCAGCAGTGAACCATCGACAGGGGTCAGGACTGAAGCTTTCTTT. It encodes CASSEPSTGVRTEAFF.

The gene calls are TRBV15 and TRBJ2-6; 8 bases map to TRBD1. The CDR3 consists of 17 residues. With V trimmed by 3 bases and J by 1 base, 5 bases remained unmatched. Germline CDR1 is LNHNV and CDR2 is YYDKDF (reference sequence). CDR3 sequence: CATSRTGASSGANVLTF. The DNA of the CDR3 is TGTGCCACCAGCAGGACAGGGGCTTCTTCTGGGGCCAACGTCCTGACTTTC.

The chain carries TRBV28 and TRBJ2-5; 9 bases match TRBD1. The CDR3 spans 17 residues. Germline CDR1 is MDHEN and CDR2 is SYDVKM. J was trimmed by 0 bases and V by 4 bases; bases with no gene match: 9. CDR3 residues: CASSYRDRAHHQETQYF. The CDR3 DNA reads TGTGCCAGCAGTTATCGGGACAGGGCCCACCACCAAGAGACCCAGTACTTC.

The chain joins TRBV2 to TRBJ2-1; D possibly corresponds to TRBD1 (5 bases). This CDR3 region has 14 residues. The V and J ends lost 10 bases and 0 bases respectively, with 13 bases between them. From germline, CDR1 is SNHLY and CDR2 FYNNEI. The CDR3 loop is CAIVNTGSYNEQFF. The CDR3, as DNA: TGTGCCATCGTTAATACAGGCTCCTACAATGAGCAGTTCTTC.

The genes are TRBV4-1 and TRBJ2-7; 8 nucleotides align to TRBD1. V lost 4 bases and J lost 1; bases outside the gene matches: 6. The CDR3 has 15 residues. Germline assignment: CDR1 MGHRA and CDR2 YSYEKL. This CDR3 is CASSRLGQGSYEQYF. DNA of the CDR3: TGCGCCAGCAGCCGATTAGGACAGGGATCCTACGAGCAGTACTTC.

The chain carries TRBV18 and TRBJ1-1; D perhaps matches TRBD1 (6 bases). This CDR3 contains 15 residues. CDR1 KGHSH and CDR2 LQKENI come from the germline V gene. The V end lost 1 base, the J end lost 2 bases, and 11 bases lay between the germline ends. The DNA of the CDR3 is TGTGCCAGCTCACCACTGAGGGGGGGTAACACTGAAGCTTTCTTT. This encodes CASSPLRGGNTEAFF.

This chain connects TRBV2 to TRBJ2-2; D perhaps matches TRBD2 (5 bases). Germline-derived CDR1 and CDR2 are SNHLY and FYNNEI. The length of the CDR3 is 11 residues. V was cut by 6 bases and J by 8 bases, with 7 bases left in between. DNA of the CDR3: TGTGCCAGCAGCGGACTTGGGGAGCTGTTTTTT. Amino acid sequence: CASSGLGELFF.